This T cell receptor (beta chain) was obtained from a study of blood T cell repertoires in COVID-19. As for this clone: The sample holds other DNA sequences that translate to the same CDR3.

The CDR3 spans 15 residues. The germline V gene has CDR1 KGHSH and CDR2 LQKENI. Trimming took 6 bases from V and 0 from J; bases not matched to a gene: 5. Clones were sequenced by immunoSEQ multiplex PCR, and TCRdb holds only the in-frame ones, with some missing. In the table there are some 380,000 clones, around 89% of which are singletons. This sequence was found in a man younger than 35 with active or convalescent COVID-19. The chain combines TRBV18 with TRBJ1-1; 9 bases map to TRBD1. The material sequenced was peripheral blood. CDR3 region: CASSLGQGLNTEAFF. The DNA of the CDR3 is TGTGCCAGCTCCCTGGGACAGGGATTGAACACTGAAGCTTTCTTT.